This T cell receptor (beta chain) emerged from a study of blood T cell repertoires in COVID-19. About the study: Samples taken during acute and convalescent COVID-19 were collected in the United States, Italy and Spain. Nucleic acid was either cDNA or gDNA, and it came from T cells, B-cell-depleted T cells, or PBMCs.

This CDR3 region has 21 residues. Germline V CDR1 and CDR2: SGDLS, YYNGEE. V shed 0 bases and J 0 bases; nucleotides not matched to a gene: 15. As handled by the study authors: Nucleated cell counts were estimated from reference gene primer amplification. The table came from immunoSEQ multiplex PCR; TCRdb's copy has only in-frame clones and leaves some out. The V and J calls and the clone size are those of that table, but D and trimming were determined from the DNA. The data show 200,000 to 250,000 clones, around 80% seen once. The material sequenced was peripheral blood. The receptor comes from a woman at least 80 years old with active or convalescent COVID-19. V is TRBV9 and J is TRBJ2-1; 10 bases map to TRBD2. CDR3 region: CASSVATASGSTQNSYNEQFF. The CDR3 DNA reads TGTGCCAGCAGCGTAGCTACGGCTAGCGGGAGCACCCAAAACTCCTACAATGAGCAGTTCTTC.